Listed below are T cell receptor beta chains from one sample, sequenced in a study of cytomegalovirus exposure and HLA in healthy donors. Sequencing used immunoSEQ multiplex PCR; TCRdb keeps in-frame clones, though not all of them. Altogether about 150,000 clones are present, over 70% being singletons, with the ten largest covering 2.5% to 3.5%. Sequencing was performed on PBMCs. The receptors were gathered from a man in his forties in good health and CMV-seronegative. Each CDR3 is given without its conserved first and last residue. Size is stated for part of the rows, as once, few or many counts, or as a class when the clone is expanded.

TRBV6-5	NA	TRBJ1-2	ASSYSYRLNYGYT
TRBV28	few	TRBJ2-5	ASSLTPDRVQTQY
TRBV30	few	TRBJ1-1	AWSVVGAPTEAF
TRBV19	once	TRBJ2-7	ASSVAGEYEQY
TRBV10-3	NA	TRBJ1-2	AISSGTGRDYGYT
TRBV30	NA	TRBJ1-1	AWRRPDRASTEAF
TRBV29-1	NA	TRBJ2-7	SVQLASYEQY
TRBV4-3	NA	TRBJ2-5	ASSQDFSSGRWEETQY
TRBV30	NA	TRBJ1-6	AWSVLLVGAGDNSPLH
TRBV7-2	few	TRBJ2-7	ASSLGRSYEQY
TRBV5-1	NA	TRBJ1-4	ASSPSAGVLEKLF
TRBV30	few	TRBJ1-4	AWSYGQPRTGANEKLF
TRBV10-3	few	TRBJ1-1	AISDRVNTEAF
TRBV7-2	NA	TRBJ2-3	ASSYPLLASTDTQY
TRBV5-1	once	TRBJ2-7	ASSLLVQDYEQY
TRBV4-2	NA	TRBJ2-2	ASSQGLADTGELF
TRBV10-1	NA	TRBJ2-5	ASSKKSEDLQETQY
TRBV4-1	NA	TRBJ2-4	ASSQDRGVLAKNIQY
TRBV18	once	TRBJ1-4	ASSPRDTSIFEKLF
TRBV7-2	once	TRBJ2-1	ASSPQGQPVQF
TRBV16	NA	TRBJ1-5	ASSQFAATGGNQPQH
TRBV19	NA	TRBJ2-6	AASKPTGGSGANVLT
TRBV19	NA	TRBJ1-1	ASSISGRRTEAF
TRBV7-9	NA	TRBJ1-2	ASRRLTGANYGYT
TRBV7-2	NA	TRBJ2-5	ASSLAGTTETQY
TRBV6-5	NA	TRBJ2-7	ASSYSTGQGAYEQY
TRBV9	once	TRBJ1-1	ASSVETGWTEAF
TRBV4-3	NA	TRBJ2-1	ASSQDAESSYNEQF
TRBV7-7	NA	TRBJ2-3	ASSVSGTGRDTQY
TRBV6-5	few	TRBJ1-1	ASTIQGADTEAF
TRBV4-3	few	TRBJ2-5	ASSQEYRLAGVETQY
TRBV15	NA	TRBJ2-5	ATSRPTGLQETQY
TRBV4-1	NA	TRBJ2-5	ASSQTQRGETQY
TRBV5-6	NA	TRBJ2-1	ASSLTVSSYNEQF
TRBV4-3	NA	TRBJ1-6	ASSQDGGQGYNSPLH
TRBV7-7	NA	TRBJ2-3	ASSFGGGDTQY
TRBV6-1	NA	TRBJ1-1	ASSEIGSQNTEAF
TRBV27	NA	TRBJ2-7	ASSSMLGRVRSYEQY
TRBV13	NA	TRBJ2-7	ASSLPTGGSYEQY
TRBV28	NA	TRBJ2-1	ASSAAHPKQF